This TCR beta chain was identified in a study of patients and donors after allogeneic stem cell transplantation. TCRdb passed the RT-PCR reads through MiXCR, listing each CDR3 protein once. The sample yields about a million distinct CDR3 sequences, under 20% seen once. This clonotype has just a few counts. Trimming removed 3 bases at V and 7 bases at J, with 22 bases between. CDR1 LGHDT and CDR2 YNNKEL come from the germline V gene (reference sequence). This CDR3 spans 16 amino acids. This TCR came from a human donor who was either an allogeneic HSCT recipient or a stem cell or donor lymphocyte infusion donor (not recorded which). It is not recorded whose cells these are; they may come from a transplant donor. The chain employs TRBV3-1 and TRBJ2-7; D is ambiguous. Specimen: blood, either unsorted or a sorted T cell fraction (not recorded which). The CDR3 nucleotides read TGTGCCAGCAGCCATACCACCGGGCCACGATCGGGTGAGCAGTACTTC. It yields the protein CASSHTTGPRSGEQYF.